This T cell receptor (beta chain) was captured in a study of radiotherapy plus CTLA-4 blockade in lung cancer. General study findings and limits: Subsequent to radiotherapy plus ipilimumab, tumor-derived TCR clones underwent expansion in blood.

This CDR3 contains 14 residues. Germline V lookup: CDR1 MDHEN, CDR2 SYDVKM. V shed 2 bases and J 4 bases; nucleotides not matched to a gene: 4. As to this clone: The target antigen is unknown.

Clones were read by immunoSEQ multiplex PCR, and TCRdb kept only the in-frame ones, dropping some. The sample contains 77,000 or so clones, over 65% of which appear only once. Patients with chemo-refractory metastatic non-small-cell lung cancer received focal radiation plus CTLA-4 blockade with ipilimumab. The starting material was peripheral blood, obtained from a patient treated with radiotherapy plus ipilimumab. The clonotype comes from a human donor with non-small cell lung cancer whose response to radiotherapy plus ipilimumab could not be evaluated. The genes are TRBV28 and TRBJ2-5; 7 bases are a match to TRBD1. CDR3 sequence reads: CASSLPRGSETQYF. The CDR3 DNA reads as TGTGCCAGCAGTTTACCCAGGGGGTCAGAGACCCAGTACTTC.